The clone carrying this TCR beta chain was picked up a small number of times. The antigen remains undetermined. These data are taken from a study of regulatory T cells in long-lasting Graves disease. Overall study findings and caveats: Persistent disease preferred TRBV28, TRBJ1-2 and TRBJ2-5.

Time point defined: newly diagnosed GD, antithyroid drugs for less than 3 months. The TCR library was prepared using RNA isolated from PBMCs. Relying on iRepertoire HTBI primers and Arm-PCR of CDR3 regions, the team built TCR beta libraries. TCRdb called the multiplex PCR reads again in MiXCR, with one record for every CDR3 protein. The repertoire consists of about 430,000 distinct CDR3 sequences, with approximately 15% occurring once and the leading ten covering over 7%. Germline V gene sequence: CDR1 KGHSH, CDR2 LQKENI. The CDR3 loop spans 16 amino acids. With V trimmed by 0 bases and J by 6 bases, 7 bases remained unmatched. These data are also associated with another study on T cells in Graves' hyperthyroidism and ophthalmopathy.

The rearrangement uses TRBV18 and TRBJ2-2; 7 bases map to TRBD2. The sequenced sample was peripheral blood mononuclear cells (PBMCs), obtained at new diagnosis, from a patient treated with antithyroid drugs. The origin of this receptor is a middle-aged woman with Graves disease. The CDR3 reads CASSPPSGTSAGELFF. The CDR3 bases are TGTGCCAGCTCACCACCGAGCGGGACGAGCGCCGGGGAGCTGTTTTTT.